These 30 T cell receptor beta chains were sequenced from one sample in a study of cytomegalovirus exposure and HLA in healthy donors. The PCR employed 60 Vbeta primers together with 13 Jbeta primers. Clones were read by immunoSEQ multiplex PCR, and TCRdb kept only the in-frame ones, dropping some. This table has some 200,000 clones, roughly 80% appearing once. Sequences were obtained from PBMCs. Receptor source: a man aged 50-60 years in good health and CMV-seronegative.

V usage is TRBV7-8 and J usage is TRBJ2-7; perhaps TRBD2 as D (5 bases). This CDR3 spans 15 amino acids. Germline V gives CDR1 SGHVS, CDR2 FQNEAQ. Trimming took off 5 bases at V and 5 bases at J, with 19 bases between the two ends. The CDR3 sequence: CASSLPEAGRHEQYF. The CDR3 DNA sequence: TGTGCCAGCAGCCTACCGGAGGCCGGCCGCCACGAGCAGTACTTC. The complete variable domain, with remaining parts taken from reference TRBV7-8 and TRBJ2-7, reads GAGVSQSPRYKVAKRGQDVALRCDPISGHVSLFWYQQALGQGPEFLTYFQNEAQLDKSGLPSDRFFAERPEGSVSTLKIQRTQQEDSAVYLCASSLPEAGRHEQYFGPGTRLTVT.

This clone appeared a few times. The V call is TRBV28, the J call TRBJ1-5, with TRBD1 as a possible D gene (5 bases). CDR1 and CDR2 (germline): MDHEN, SYDVKM. Deletions cut 4 bases from V and 0 bases from J, with 10 bases between. The CDR3 spans 15 residues. CDR3 residues: CASSSDTYSNQPQHF. The CDR3 DNA is TGTGCCAGCAGTTCGGACACTTATAGCAATCAGCCCCAGCATTTT.

The chain carries TRBV7-2 and TRBJ1-3; unclear D gene. Germline CDR1 and CDR2: SGHTA and FQGNSA. The CDR3 has 15 amino acids. Trimming shortened V by 5 bases and J by 4 bases, and 15 bases separated the two germline ends. DNA for the CDR3: TGTGCCAGCAGCCGCATGACTACCAGCGGAAACACCATATATTTT. Its protein product is CASSRMTTSGNTIYF.

The rearrangement uses TRBV7-3 and TRBJ1-1, with D possibly matching TRBD1 (6 bases). Germline V gene data show CDR1 as SGHTA and CDR2 as FQGTGA. V lost 3 bases to trimming and J lost 1 base, with 12 bases between them. CDR3 length: 15 residues. The CDR3 bases are TGTGCCAGCAGCTTGGACAGTGGGAGGAACACTGAAGCTTTCTTT. Translation: CASSLDSGRNTEAFF.

The CDR3 bases are TGCAGCGGCAGGACTAGCGGGAGTTTGGAGTTCTTC. This translates into CSGRTSGSLEFF. The chain uses TRBV29-1 and TRBJ2-1; the match to TRBD2 covers 13 bases. CDR3 length: 12 amino acids. V dropped 7 bases and J dropped 14; count of bases not matched to a gene: 8. Per germline, CDR1 SQVTM and CDR2 ANQGSEA.

The CDR3 loop is CASSENTAYNQPQHF. The CDR3 bases are TGTGCCAGCAGTGAAAATACAGCCTATAATCAGCCCCAGCATTTT. V is TRBV6-1 and J is TRBJ1-5; D ambiguous. The CDR3 sequence is 15 residues long. Looked up from germline, CDR1 is MNHNS and CDR2 is SASEGT. V dropped 2 bases and J dropped 4 bases, with 12 bases sitting between them.

This clone was counted between two and nine times. The chain employs TRBV28 and TRBJ1-1; D perhaps matches TRBD1 (6 bases). The CDR3 runs 11 residues. The V and J ends lost 6 bases and 13 bases respectively, with 15 bases between them. Per the germline V gene, CDR1 is MDHEN and CDR2 is SYDVKM. CDR3 DNA: TGTGCCAGCAGGCAGCGGGACAAGGATTTCTTT. Translating it yields CASRQRDKDFF.

This clone was seen once. V is TRBV25-1 and J is TRBJ2-1; D call uncertain. CDR3 length: 12 residues. Germline loops: CDR1 MGHDK, CDR2 SYGVNS. V was pared by 0 bases and J by 8 bases, with 5 bases between. As DNA, the CDR3 is TGTGCCAGCAGTGAATACCCTGATGAGCAGTTCTTC. This codes for CASSEYPDEQFF.

The genes are TRBV6-1 and TRBJ1-4, with D uncertain. Germline CDR1 MNHNS, CDR2 SASEGT. Trimming took 2 bases from V and 3 from J, leaving 4 bases between them. This CDR3 is built from 13 residues. As DNA, the CDR3 is TGTGCCAGCAGTGAACTTCCTAATGAAAAACTGTTTTTT. This sequence encodes CASSELPNEKLFF.

V usage is TRBV11-2 and J usage is TRBJ2-3, with 7 bases aligning to TRBD2. V shed 3 bases, J shed 5 bases, and the junction held 5 bases outside the gene matches. CDR3 length: 14 amino acids. Germline V CDR1 and CDR2: SGHAT, FQNNGV. CDR3 sequence: CASSFGGLGDTQYF. In DNA, the CDR3 is TGTGCCAGCAGCTTCGGGGGGTTAGGAGATACGCAGTATTTT.

The genes are TRBV7-2 and TRBJ2-1; 10 bases align to TRBD2. CDR3 length: 15 amino acids. The V and J ends lost 5 bases and 9 bases, in that order; junction bases with no gene match: 10. Germline loops: CDR1 SGHTA, CDR2 FQGNSA. The CDR3 protein is CASSPGGSGRSEQFF. The CDR3 DNA follows: TGTGCCAGCAGCCCCGGGGGTAGCGGGAGGAGTGAGCAGTTCTTC.

The J gene is TRBJ2-1, the V gene TRBV4-1, with 9 nucleotides matching TRBD1. V shed 0 bases, J shed 5 bases, and the junction held 11 bases outside the gene matches. The germline CDR1 and CDR2 sequences are MGHRA and YSYEKL. The CDR3 runs 18 residues. The CDR3 sequence: CASSQESHRDRVHNEQFF. The CDR3 DNA sequence: TGCGCCAGCAGCCAAGAGTCCCACCGGGACAGGGTACACAATGAGCAGTTCTTC.

The chain combines TRBV19 with TRBJ2-1; perhaps TRBD2 as D (5 bases). The germline V gene has CDR1 LNHDA and CDR2 SQIVND (reference sequence). The V end was cut by 4 bases, the J end by 12 bases, with 10 bases between. The CDR3 has 11 amino acids. The CDR3 region has the DNA TGTGCCAGTAGTACGTACGGGGTGCAGTTCTTC. Translating gives CASSTYGVQFF.

The rearrangement links TRBV28 to TRBJ2-7; D unresolved. CDR3 length: 12 residues. CDR1 and CDR2 (germline): MDHEN, SYDVKM. Trimming shortened V by 9 bases and J by 7 bases, and 16 bases separated the two germline ends. This CDR3 reads CASLAAGAEQYF. CDR3 bases: TGTGCCAGTTTAGCCGCCGGTGCGGAGCAGTACTTC.

The CDR3 region is CASSRTSLAVYSYNEQFF. In DNA form, the CDR3 reads TGCGCCAGCAGCCGAACCTCACTAGCGGTCTACTCCTACAATGAGCAGTTCTTC. V and J are TRBV5-1 and TRBJ2-1; 8 bases are shared with TRBD2. This CDR3 is built from 18 residues. Germline CDR1 and CDR2: SGHRS and YFSETQ. The V and J ends lost 4 bases and 0 bases, in that order; junction bases with no gene match: 12.

The chain is built from TRBV4-1 and TRBJ2-5, with a weak D call TRBD2 (6 bases). In germline, CDR1 is MGHRA, CDR2 YSYEKL. The CDR3 is 13 residues long. The germline V and J ends were trimmed by 4 bases and 5 bases, with 11 bases remaining between them. CDR3 nucleotides: TGCGCCAGCAGCCCGATTAGCGGCGAGACCCAGTACTTC. This translates into CASSPISGETQYF.

The V gene is TRBV18, the J gene TRBJ2-7, with 7 positions matching TRBD1. Germline V CDR1 and CDR2: KGHSH, LQKENI. V was pared by 5 bases and J by 3 bases, with 4 bases of the junction left unmatched. This CDR3 has 13 residues. The DNA for the CDR3 is TGTGCCAGCTCAGGGGACAGACGCTACGAGCAGTACTTC. Encoded protein: CASSGDRRYEQYF. The entire variable domain, with the rest obtained from reference TRBV18 and TRBJ2-7, is as follows: NAGVMQNPRHLVRRRGQEARLRCSPMKGHSHVYWYRQLPEEGLKFMVYLQKENIIDESGMPKERFSAEFPKEGPSILRIQQVVRGDSAAYFCASSGDRRYEQYFGPGTRLTVT.

V usage is TRBV5-8 and J usage is TRBJ2-2; 7 bases fit TRBD1. The CDR3 sequence is 14 residues long. Germline lookup yields CDR1 SGHTS and CDR2 YDEGEE. The J segment lost 3 bases and the V segment lost 4 bases, leaving 3 bases of the junction unmatched. The CDR3 protein is CASSLDRDTGELFF. The CDR3 DNA follows: TGTGCCAGCAGCCTCGACAGGGACACCGGGGAGCTGTTTTTT.

This clone was seen a single time. This sequence joins TRBV30 and TRBJ1-5, with D hard to call. The CDR3 runs to 14 residues. The V end was cut by 0 bases, the J end by 2 bases, with 8 bases between. Germline V gene sequence: CDR1 GTSNPN, CDR2 SVGIG (reference sequence). The CDR3 nucleotides are TGTGCCTGGAGTGTAAGCGGTGGCAATCAGCCCCAGCATTTT. Translated, it gives CAWSVSGGNQPQHF.

The chain has TRBV2 and TRBJ1-2; D perhaps matches TRBD1 (5 bases). CDR1 is SNHLY and CDR2 is FYNNEI in the germline V gene. CDR3 length equals 13 residues. The V gene lost 3 bases and the J gene lost 4 bases, with 9 bases spanning the gap. CDR3 coding DNA: TGTGCCAGCAGTGATCAGGGTGGCTATGGCTACACCTTC. Translating it yields CASSDQGGYGYTF.

This chain uses TRBV6-5 with TRBJ1-5; 7 bases are a match to TRBD1. Trimming cost V 2 bases and J 1 base; bases outside gene matches: 2. Germline V gene sequence: CDR1 MNHEY, CDR2 SVGAGI. The CDR3 sequence is 15 residues long. The CDR3 loop is CASSYDRASNQPQHF. CDR3 DNA sequence: TGTGCCAGCAGTTACGACAGGGCGAGCAATCAGCCCCAGCATTTT.

This clone was seen only a few times. The chain joins TRBV6-1 to TRBJ2-2, with TRBD2 matching over 11 bases. Unmatched junction bases numbered 3, after V lost 7 bases and J lost 2 bases. From germline, CDR1 is MNHNS and CDR2 SASEGT. The CDR3 is 15 amino acids. In DNA form, the CDR3 reads TGTGCCAGCAAACTAGCGGGAGTAAACACCGGGGAGCTGTTTTTT. As protein: CASKLAGVNTGELFF.

The chain couples TRBV25-1 to TRBJ2-7; maybe TRBD1 (5 bases). Per germline, CDR1 MGHDK and CDR2 SYGVNS. V was cut by 4 bases and J by 6 bases, with 13 bases left in between. This CDR3 has 13 residues. The CDR3: CASSGRVYSEQYF. The CDR3 DNA sequence: TGTGCCAGCAGTGGCAGGGTGTATAGCGAGCAGTACTTC.

V usage is TRBV30 and J usage is TRBJ1-6; a possible D gene is TRBD1 (6 bases). This CDR3 has 13 amino acids. Per germline, CDR1 GTSNPN and CDR2 SVGIG (reference sequence). Trimming shortened V by 2 bases and J by 6 bases, and 8 bases separated the two germline ends. DNA for the CDR3: TGTGCCTGGAGTCCAGGGGTTAATTCACCCCTCCACTTT. It encodes CAWSPGVNSPLHF.

This rearrangement joins TRBV6-5 to TRBJ1-2; D is unclear. This CDR3 has 14 residues. Germline V gives CDR1 MNHEY, CDR2 SVGAGI. Trimming shortened V by 0 bases and J by 2 bases, and 7 bases separated the two germline ends. The CDR3 region has the DNA TGTGCCAGCAGTTACTCATCCAGAAACTATGGCTACACCTTC. Translating gives CASSYSSRNYGYTF.

The chain combines TRBV28 with TRBJ1-1, with 9 positions matching TRBD1. V was pared by 8 bases and J by 4 bases, with 8 bases of the junction left unmatched. The CDR3 loop spans 14 amino acids. Per germline, CDR1 MDHEN and CDR2 SYDVKM. The CDR3 DNA sequence: TGTGCCAGCTTACTCCGACAGGGGGTCACTGAAGCTTTCTTT. This codes for CASLLRQGVTEAFF.

The rearrangement joins TRBV18 to TRBJ1-5, with D perhaps TRBD1 (5 bases). The CDR3 spans 15 residues. Germline-derived CDR1 and CDR2 are KGHSH and LQKENI. V lost 6 bases and J 4 bases, leaving 16 bases between the germline ends. The CDR3 protein is CASSPTGVPNQPQHF. CDR3 nucleotides: TGTGCCAGCTCCCCCACGGGGGTCCCAAATCAGCCCCAGCATTTT.

This clone was detected only a few times. The gene calls are TRBV2 and TRBJ2-4; D possibly corresponds to TRBD2 (6 bases). CDR1 and CDR2 from the germline V gene are SNHLY and FYNNEI. V was pared by 7 bases and J by 8 bases, with 12 bases between. This CDR3 contains 12 residues. The CDR3 DNA follows: TGTGCCAGCATTGACGGGAGTGACATTCAGTACTTC. Translated, it gives CASIDGSDIQYF.

The chain couples TRBV13 to TRBJ2-3, with D perhaps matching TRBD2 (7 bases). Trimming removed 4 bases at V and 4 bases at J, with 21 bases between. Per germline, CDR1 PRHDT and CDR2 FYEKMQ (reference sequence). This CDR3 comprises 17 residues. CDR3 nucleotide sequence: TGTGCCAGCAGCTCGCGCGGGGGCGGACTGATTTCAGATACGCAGTATTTT. This gives the protein CASSSRGGGLISDTQYF.

This clone was recorded only once. The chain employs TRBV7-9 and TRBJ1-2; D gene uncertain. V lost 4 bases and J 3 bases, leaving 3 bases between the germline ends. In germline, CDR1 is SEHNR, CDR2 FQNEAQ (reference sequence). The CDR3 contains 11 residues. CDR3 protein: CASSSHYGYTF. The CDR3 DNA sequence: TGTGCCAGCAGCTCTCACTATGGCTACACCTTC.